Below are 2 T cell receptor beta chains sequenced from a single sample in a study of cytomegalovirus exposure and HLA in healthy donors. In the PCR, 60 Vbeta and 13 Jbeta primers were used. Clones were sequenced by immunoSEQ multiplex PCR, and TCRdb holds only the in-frame ones, with some missing. The sample shows over 70,000 clones, around 70% of them seen only once. The sequencing input was PBMCs. Source of these receptors: a human donor in good health.

The V gene is TRBV11-3, the J gene TRBJ2-1; D call uncertain. Germline CDR1 and CDR2: SGHNT and YENEEA. This CDR3 contains 13 residues. V shed 5 bases and J shed 7 bases, with 12 bases lying between them. As DNA, the CDR3 is TGTGCCAGCAGCGAGGCCGCGATGAATGAGCAGTTCTTC. Protein sequence: CASSEAAMNEQFF.

V gene TRBV4-1 combines with J gene TRBJ1-6, with TRBD1 matching 10 bases. Germline V gives CDR1 MGHRA, CDR2 YSYEKL. The CDR3 length is 15 residues. The V gene end was trimmed by 7 bases and the J gene end by 6 bases; junction bases not matched to a gene: 6. Here the CDR3 reads CASTGTGVSNSPLHF. The DNA of the CDR3 is TGCGCCAGCACCGGGACAGGGGTATCTAATTCACCCCTCCACTTT.